The 25 T cell receptor beta chains below all came from one sample that was sequenced in a study of blood T cell repertoires in COVID-19. TCRdb keeps only in-frame clones here, not all; method: immunoSEQ multiplex PCR. In the table there are more than 85,000 clones, approximately 88% of which are singletons. The sample consisted of peripheral blood. These receptor sequences come from a woman aged 55-69 years with acute or convalescent COVID-19.

The chain combines TRBV7-2 with TRBJ1-1; possible D gene TRBD1, 5 bases. The length of the CDR3 is 14 residues. Germline V gene sequence: CDR1 SGHTA, CDR2 FQGNSA. V was shortened by 1 base and J by 4 bases, with 10 bases between the two germline ends. Here the CDR3 reads CASSLGGASTEAFF. DNA for the CDR3: TGTGCCAGCAGCTTAGGCGGGGCCAGCACTGAAGCTTTCTTT.

The V call is TRBV28, the J call TRBJ1-5; D perhaps matches TRBD1 (6 bases). V lost 3 bases and J lost 7, with 13 bases in between. Germline V lookup: CDR1 MDHEN, CDR2 SYDVKM. This CDR3 has 14 residues. CDR3 nucleotides: TGTGCCAGCAGTTTGGGGGCAGGGGCCCAGCCCCAGCATTTT. Its protein product is CASSLGAGAQPQHF. The whole variable domain, remainder taken from reference TRBV28 and TRBJ1-5, is DVKVTQSSRYLVKRTGEKVFLECVQDMDHENMFWYRQDPGLGLRLIYFSYDVKMKEKGDIPEGYSVSREKKERFSLILESASTNQTSMYLCASSLGAGAQPQHFGDGTRLSIL.

With regard to this clone: The same CDR3 arises from other DNA sequences in this sample as well. This rearrangement joins TRBV28 to TRBJ2-3, with a possible D match to TRBD2 (5 bases). The ends were cut back, 2 bases at V and 4 bases at J, with 7 bases in the middle. The germline V gene has CDR1 MDHEN and CDR2 SYDVKM. The CDR3 runs 13 residues. The CDR3 protein is CASSLGGPDTQYF. CDR3 nucleotide sequence: TGTGCCAGCAGTTTAGGCGGGCCAGATACGCAGTATTTT.

The genes are TRBV27 and TRBJ1-5; D is possibly TRBD1 (6 bases). Trimming shortened V by 8 bases and J by 3 bases, and 14 bases separated the two germline ends. CDR3 length: 14 residues. Germline V lookup: CDR1 MNHEY, CDR2 SMNVEV (reference sequence). In DNA form, the CDR3 reads TGTGCCAGCCGAGCGGACAGATACAATCAGCCCCAGCATTTT. It encodes CASRADRYNQPQHF.

The chain links TRBV3-1 (or the pseudogene TRBV3-2) to TRBJ1-1; the D gene is possibly TRBD1 (5 bases). The CDR3 is made up of 15 amino acids. The V end was cut by 1 base, the J end by 4 bases, with 13 bases between. The germline V gene has CDR1 LGHDT and CDR2 YNNKEL (reference sequence). This chain's CDR3 is CASSQARTRSTEAFF. The CDR3 DNA reads TGTGCCAGCAGCCAAGCAAGGACACGGTCCACTGAAGCTTTCTTT.

J is TRBJ2-5 and V is TRBV5-1; D might be TRBD2 (6 bases). The CDR3 has 16 residues. V was pared by 5 bases and J by 4 bases, with 21 bases between. CDR1 is SGHRS, CDR2 YFSETQ, per germline. CDR3 loop: CASRTTPGTALETQYF. DNA for the CDR3: TGCGCCAGCAGAACTACCCCCGGGACTGCCCTAGAGACCCAGTACTTC.

The CDR3 sequence: CASSLALGEGASGYTF. The DNA of the CDR3 is TGTGCCAGCAGCTTAGCGCTCGGTGAGGGGGCGAGCGGCTACACCTTC. The rearrangement uses TRBV7-2 and TRBJ1-2; 7 positions match TRBD1. Looked up from germline, CDR1 is SGHTA and CDR2 is FQGNSA. After removal of 0 bases from V and 8 bases from J, the junction contained 12 bases not matched to a gene. The CDR3 runs 16 residues.

The rearrangement uses TRBV28 and TRBJ1-1; 10 bases agree with TRBD1. V dropped 3 bases and J dropped 4; count of bases not matched to a gene: 2. Germline values: CDR1 MDHEN, CDR2 SYDVKM. The CDR3 spans 14 residues. Written as DNA, the CDR3 is TGTGCCAGCAGTTTCGGGACAGGGGTCACTGAAGCTTTCTTT. This encodes CASSFGTGVTEAFF.

The V gene is TRBV28, the J gene TRBJ1-5, with 7 bases aligning to TRBD1. The CDR3 covers 16 residues. Per the germline V gene, CDR1 is MDHEN and CDR2 is SYDVKM. After removal of 6 bases from V and 4 bases from J, the junction contained 12 bases not matched to a gene. CDR3 region: CASRTTRTGLNQPQHF. The CDR3 DNA is TGTGCCAGCAGGACGACGCGGACAGGCCTAAATCAGCCCCAGCATTTT.

The chain couples TRBV11-2 to TRBJ1-1; D is possibly TRBD1 (6 bases). Trimming took 2 bases from V and 3 from J, leaving 13 bases between them. The CDR3 extends over 15 amino acids. CDR1 is SGHAT, CDR2 FQNNGV, per germline. CDR3 sequence (DNA): TGTGCCAGCAGCTTAACCATTAAGGGGGACACTGAAGCTTTCTTT. It codes for CASSLTIKGDTEAFF.

The V and J genes are TRBV4-2 and TRBJ1-6, with TRBD1 as a possible D gene (6 bases). V was trimmed by 0 bases and J by 12 bases, leaving 15 bases between them. Germline assignment: CDR1 LGHNA and CDR2 YNFKEQ. The CDR3 has 15 amino acids. DNA of the CDR3: TGTGCCAGCAGCCAAGAGGGGGCCCTCATTTTACCCCTCCACTTT. This sequence encodes CASSQEGALILPLHF.

CDR3 sequence (DNA): TGTGCCAGCATGAGGCAGCAGTCCTACGAGCAGTACTTC. Protein product: CASMRQQSYEQYF. The rearrangement joins TRBV6-5 to TRBJ2-7; the D is unclear. The CDR3 has 13 amino acids. Deletions cut 7 bases from V and 1 base from J, with 11 bases between. Germline V gene sequence: CDR1 MNHEY, CDR2 SVGAGI.

The J gene is TRBJ1-2, the V gene TRBV5-8, with 7 positions matching TRBD1. CDR3 length equals 13 residues. J was trimmed by 3 bases and V by 4 bases; bases with no gene match: 3. Looked up from germline, CDR1 is SGHTS and CDR2 is YDEGEE. CDR3 coding DNA: TGTGCCAGCAGCACCGGGACAGACTATGGCTACACCTTC. As protein: CASSTGTDYGYTF.

The chain is built from TRBV5-6 and TRBJ2-2, with 7 bases that match TRBD2. The germline CDR1 and CDR2 sequences are SGHDT and YYEEEE. The CDR3 runs 14 residues. J gave up 5 bases and V 5 bases, and 6 bases lay outside the gene matches. The CDR3, as DNA: TGTGCCAGCAGTATGGGGGGGATTACCGGGGAGCTGTTTTTT. Its protein product is CASSMGGITGELFF. Using reference TRBV5-6 and TRBJ2-2 for the parts outside the CDR3, the full variable domain is DAGVTQSPTHLIKTRGQQVTLRCSPKSGHDTVSWYQQALGQGPQFIFQYYEEEERQRGNFPDRFSGHQFPNYSSELNVNALLLGDSALYLCASSMGGITGELFFGEGSRLTVL.

The sample holds many counts of this clone. Here the CDR3 reads CASSRDRGSGSPLHF. The CDR3 bases are TGTGCCAGCAGCAGGGACAGGGGGTCAGGGTCACCCCTCCACTTT. This chain connects TRBV4-2 to TRBJ1-6, with 11 bases lining up with TRBD1. V gave up 5 bases and J gave up 10 bases; unmatched junction bases: 7. The CDR3 runs to 15 residues. Per germline, CDR1 LGHNA and CDR2 YNFKEQ.

This chain uses TRBV7-9 with TRBJ1-1, with unresolved D. In germline, CDR1 is SEHNR, CDR2 FQNEAQ (reference sequence). The CDR3 sequence is 14 residues long. V was shortened by 8 bases and J by 0 bases, with 13 bases between the two germline ends. CDR3 nucleotides: TGTGCCAGCTTATACGGGAATATGAACACTGAAGCTTTCTTT. Amino acids: CASLYGNMNTEAFF.

This chain uses TRBV5-4 with TRBJ1-1, with D unclear. This CDR3 has 15 residues. In germline, CDR1 is SGHNT, CDR2 YYREEE (reference sequence). Between the trimmed V and J ends, which lost 0 bases and 1 base, there was a span of 10 bases. The CDR3, as DNA: TGTGCCAGCAGCTTGGCCAATCGGGGGAACACTGAAGCTTTCTTT. Translation: CASSLANRGNTEAFF.

The rearrangement links TRBV11-2 to TRBJ2-1; 9 nucleotides match TRBD1. This CDR3 has 13 amino acids. V shed 6 bases and J 9 bases; nucleotides not matched to a gene: 6. Germline V gives CDR1 SGHAT, CDR2 FQNNGV. DNA of the CDR3: TGTGCCAGCAGGTTACAGGGGGCGTTTGAGCAGTTCTTC. Translating it yields CASRLQGAFEQFF.

The gene calls are TRBV28 and TRBJ2-7; D is unclear. The ends were cut back, 3 bases at V and 2 bases at J, with 8 bases in the middle. The germline V gene encodes CDR1 MDHEN and CDR2 SYDVKM. The CDR3 covers 13 residues. DNA for the CDR3: TGTGCCAGCAGTTTTGGCGGAACCTACGAGCAGTACTTC. This encodes CASSFGGTYEQYF.

This sequence joins TRBV5-1 and TRBJ2-1; maybe TRBD2 (5 bases). CDR1 is SGHRS, CDR2 YFSETQ, per germline. The V gene lost 5 bases and the J gene lost 1 base, with 16 bases spanning the gap. The CDR3 sequence is 16 residues long. The CDR3 DNA reads TGCGCCAGCAGTCCCGTCGGGGTAGAATCCTACAATGAGCAGTTCTTC. It encodes CASSPVGVESYNEQFF.

The count of this clone is one. The chain uses TRBV6-6 and TRBJ2-7; 9 nucleotides align to TRBD1. V shed 6 bases, J shed 0 bases, and the junction held 6 bases outside the gene matches. The CDR3 totals 15 residues. Germline CDR1 reads MNHNY; CDR2 reads SVGAGI (reference sequence). The CDR3 DNA reads as TGTGCCAGCAGCCCCGGGACAGGGCACTCCTACGAGCAGTACTTC. It is translated as CASSPGTGHSYEQYF.

CDR3 loop: CASSLLAGVSLNEQFF. Here the CDR3 DNA reads TGTGCCAGCAGTTTACTAGCGGGGGTTTCCCTAAATGAGCAGTTCTTC. The chain recombines TRBV6-5 with TRBJ2-1; 11 positions agree with TRBD2. The CDR3 is 16 residues long. The V segment lost 4 bases and the J segment 7 bases; nucleotides outside the gene matches: 9. The V gene's germline CDR1 is MNHEY and CDR2 SVGAGI.

The J gene is TRBJ2-1, the V gene TRBV11-3; 9 nucleotides align to TRBD1. The CDR3 totals 14 residues. Germline trimming cut 5 bases from V and 6 bases from J; bases unmatched to any gene: 5. Germline V gene lookup returns CDR1 SGHNT and CDR2 YENEEA. CDR3 in amino acids: CASSLGQGFNEQFF. The CDR3 nucleotides read TGTGCCAGCAGCCTGGGACAGGGTTTCAATGAGCAGTTCTTC.

V usage is TRBV28 and J usage is TRBJ2-1; 8 nucleotides line up with TRBD1. Trimming cost V 3 bases and J 6 bases; bases outside gene matches: 4. Germline V gene sequence: CDR1 MDHEN, CDR2 SYDVKM. CDR3 length equals 14 residues. CDR3 loop: CASSFRTGTNEQFF. The CDR3 coding sequence is TGTGCCAGCAGTTTCCGGACAGGGACCAATGAGCAGTTCTTC.

As for this clone: The sample contains more than one DNA sequence encoding this CDR3. The chain's CDR3 is CASSLRGLNTEAFF. In DNA form, the CDR3 reads TGTGCCAGCAGCTTAAGGGGCTTGAACACTGAAGCTTTCTTT. The chain carries TRBV7-3 and TRBJ1-1, with D perhaps matching TRBD1 (5 bases). There are 14 residues in the CDR3. From germline, CDR1 is SGHTA and CDR2 FQGTGA. The V end lost 1 base, the J end lost 0 bases, and 6 bases lay between the germline ends.